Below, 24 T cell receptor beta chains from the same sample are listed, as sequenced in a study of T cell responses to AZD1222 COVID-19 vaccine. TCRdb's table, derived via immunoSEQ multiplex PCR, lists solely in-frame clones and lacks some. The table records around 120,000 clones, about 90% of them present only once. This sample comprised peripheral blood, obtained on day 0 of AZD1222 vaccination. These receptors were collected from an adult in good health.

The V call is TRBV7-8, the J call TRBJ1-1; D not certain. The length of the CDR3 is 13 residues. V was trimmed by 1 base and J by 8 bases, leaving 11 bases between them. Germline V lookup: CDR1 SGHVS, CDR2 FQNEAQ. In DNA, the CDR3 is TGTGCCAGCAGCTTAGATACAGCCTTCGAAGCTTTCTTT. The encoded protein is CASSLDTAFEAFF.

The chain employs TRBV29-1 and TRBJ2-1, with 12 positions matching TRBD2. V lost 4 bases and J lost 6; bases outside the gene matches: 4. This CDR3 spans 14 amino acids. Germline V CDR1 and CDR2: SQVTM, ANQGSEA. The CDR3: CSVGRTSGANEQFF. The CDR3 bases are TGCAGCGTTGGTAGGACTAGCGGGGCCAATGAGCAGTTCTTC.

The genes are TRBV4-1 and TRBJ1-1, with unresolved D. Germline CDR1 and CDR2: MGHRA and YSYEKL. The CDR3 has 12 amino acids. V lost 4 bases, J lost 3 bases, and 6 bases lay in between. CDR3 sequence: CASSRTDTEAFF. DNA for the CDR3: TGCGCCAGCAGCCGGACGGACACTGAAGCTTTCTTT.

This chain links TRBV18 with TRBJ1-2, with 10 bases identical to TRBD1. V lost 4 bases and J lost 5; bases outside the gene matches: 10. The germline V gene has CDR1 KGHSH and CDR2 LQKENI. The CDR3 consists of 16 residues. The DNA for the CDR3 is TGTGCCAGCTCACTTACCCGACAGGGGGCTATTTATGGCTACACCTTC. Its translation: CASSLTRQGAIYGYTF.

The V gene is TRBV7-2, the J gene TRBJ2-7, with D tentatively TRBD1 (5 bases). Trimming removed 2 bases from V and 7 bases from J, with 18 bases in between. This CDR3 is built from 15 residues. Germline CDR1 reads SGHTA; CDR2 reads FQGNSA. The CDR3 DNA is TGTGCCAGCAGCTTAACCTTACAAGGGGCTGGAGAGCAGTACTTC. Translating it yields CASSLTLQGAGEQYF.

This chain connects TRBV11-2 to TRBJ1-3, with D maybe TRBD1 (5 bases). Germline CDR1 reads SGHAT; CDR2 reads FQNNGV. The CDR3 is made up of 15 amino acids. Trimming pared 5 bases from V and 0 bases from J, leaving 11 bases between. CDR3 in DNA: TGTGCCAGCAGCCTTGGGACGATCTCTGGAAACACCATATATTTT. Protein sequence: CASSLGTISGNTIYF.

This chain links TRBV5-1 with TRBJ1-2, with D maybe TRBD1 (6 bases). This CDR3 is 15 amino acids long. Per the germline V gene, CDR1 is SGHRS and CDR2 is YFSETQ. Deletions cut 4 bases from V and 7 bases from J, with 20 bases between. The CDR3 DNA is TGCGCCAGCAGCCCTCCAGGACAGACCTCTCGTGGCTACACCTTC. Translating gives CASSPPGQTSRGYTF.

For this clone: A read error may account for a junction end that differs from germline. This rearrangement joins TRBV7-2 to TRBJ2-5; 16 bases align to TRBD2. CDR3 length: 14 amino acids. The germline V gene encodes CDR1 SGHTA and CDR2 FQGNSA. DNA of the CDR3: TGTGCCAGCAGCTTAGATGGGACTAGCGGGAGGGTGGACTTC. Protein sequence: CASSLDGTSGRVDF. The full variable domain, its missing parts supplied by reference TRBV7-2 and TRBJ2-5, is GAGVSQSPSNKVTEKGKDVELRCDPISGHTALYWYRQSLGQGLEFLIYFQGNSAPDKSGLPSDRFSAERTGGSVSTLTIQRTQQEDSAVYLCASSLDGTSGRVDFGPGTRLLVL.

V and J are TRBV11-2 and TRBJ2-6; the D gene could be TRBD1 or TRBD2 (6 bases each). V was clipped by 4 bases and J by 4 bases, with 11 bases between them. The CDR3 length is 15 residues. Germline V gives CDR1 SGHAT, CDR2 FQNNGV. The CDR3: CASSYRDSGANVLTF. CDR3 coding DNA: TGTGCCAGCAGCTACAGGGACTCCGGGGCCAACGTCCTGACTTTC.

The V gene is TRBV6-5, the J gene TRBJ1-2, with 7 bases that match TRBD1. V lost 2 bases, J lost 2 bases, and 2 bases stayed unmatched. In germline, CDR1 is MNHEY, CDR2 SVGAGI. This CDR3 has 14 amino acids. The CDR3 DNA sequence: TGTGCCAGCAGTTACAGGGACAGAAACTATGGCTACACCTTC. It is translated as CASSYRDRNYGYTF.

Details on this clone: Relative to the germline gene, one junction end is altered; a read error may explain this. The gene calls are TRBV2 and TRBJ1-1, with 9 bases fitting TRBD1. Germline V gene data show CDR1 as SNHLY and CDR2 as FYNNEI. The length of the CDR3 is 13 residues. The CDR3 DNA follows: TGTGCCAGCAGTCAAGAATCCAGGGACAGGGCGTGCTTT. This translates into CASSQESRDRACF.

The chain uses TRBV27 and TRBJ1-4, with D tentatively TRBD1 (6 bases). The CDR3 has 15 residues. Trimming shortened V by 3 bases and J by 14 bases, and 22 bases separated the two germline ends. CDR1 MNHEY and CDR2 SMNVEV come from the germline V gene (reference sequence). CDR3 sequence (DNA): TGTGCCAGCAGTTTGGGGGGCGCAGGTGTGGGAGAGCTGTTTTTT. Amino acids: CASSLGGAGVGELFF.

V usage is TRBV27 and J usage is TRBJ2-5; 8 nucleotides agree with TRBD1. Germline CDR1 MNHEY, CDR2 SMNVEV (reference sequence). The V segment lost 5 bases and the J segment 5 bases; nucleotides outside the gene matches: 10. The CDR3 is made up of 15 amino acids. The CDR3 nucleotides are TGTGCCAGCAGTGGACAGGGCCGCGTTGGGGAGACCCAGTACTTC. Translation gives CASSGQGRVGETQYF.

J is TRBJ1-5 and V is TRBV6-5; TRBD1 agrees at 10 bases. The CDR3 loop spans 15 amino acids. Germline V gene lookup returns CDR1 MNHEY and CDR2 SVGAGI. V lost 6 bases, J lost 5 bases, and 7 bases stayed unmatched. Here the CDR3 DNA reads TGTGCCAGCAGGAGGGGCGGGACAGGGGATCAGCCCCAGCATTTT. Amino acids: CASRRGGTGDQPQHF.

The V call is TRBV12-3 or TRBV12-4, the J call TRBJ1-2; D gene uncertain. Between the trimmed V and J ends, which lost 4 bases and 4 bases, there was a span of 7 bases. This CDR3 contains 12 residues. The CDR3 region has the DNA TGTGCCAGCAGTTCCGGTATCTATGGCTACACCTTC. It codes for CASSSGIYGYTF.

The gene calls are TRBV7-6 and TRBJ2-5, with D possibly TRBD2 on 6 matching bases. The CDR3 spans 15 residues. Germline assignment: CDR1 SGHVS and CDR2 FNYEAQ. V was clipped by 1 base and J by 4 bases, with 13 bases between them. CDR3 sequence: CASSLGPTGGETQYF. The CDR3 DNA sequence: TGTGCCAGCAGCTTAGGCCCGACCGGGGGAGAGACCCAGTACTTC.

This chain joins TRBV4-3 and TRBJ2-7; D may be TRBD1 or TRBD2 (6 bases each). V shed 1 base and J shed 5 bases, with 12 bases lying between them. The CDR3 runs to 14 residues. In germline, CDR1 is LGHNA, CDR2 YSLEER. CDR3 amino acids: CASSQAGGRDEQYF. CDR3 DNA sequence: TGCGCCAGCAGCCAAGCCGGGGGCCGAGACGAGCAGTACTTC.

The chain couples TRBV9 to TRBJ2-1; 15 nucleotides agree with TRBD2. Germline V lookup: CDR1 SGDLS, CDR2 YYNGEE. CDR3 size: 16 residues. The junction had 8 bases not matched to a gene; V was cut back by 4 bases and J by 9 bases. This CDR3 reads CASSSRGLAGGVEQFF. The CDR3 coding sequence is TGTGCCAGCAGCTCCCGGGGACTAGCGGGGGGAGTTGAGCAGTTCTTC.

The CDR3 spells CASSQEAGSYNSPLHF. In DNA form, the CDR3 reads TGCGCCAGCAGCCAAGAGGCGGGATCCTATAATTCACCCCTCCACTTT. The gene calls are TRBV4-3 and TRBJ1-6; D is ambiguous. This CDR3 has 16 residues. Trimming removed 0 bases from V and 1 base from J, with 7 bases in between. Germline V lookup: CDR1 LGHNA, CDR2 YSLEER.

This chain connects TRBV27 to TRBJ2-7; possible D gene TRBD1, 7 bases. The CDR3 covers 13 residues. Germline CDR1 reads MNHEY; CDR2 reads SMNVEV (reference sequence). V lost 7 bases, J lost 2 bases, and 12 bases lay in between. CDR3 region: CASNGRGAYEQYF. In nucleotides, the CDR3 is TGTGCCAGCAACGGCAGGGGGGCCTACGAGCAGTACTTC.

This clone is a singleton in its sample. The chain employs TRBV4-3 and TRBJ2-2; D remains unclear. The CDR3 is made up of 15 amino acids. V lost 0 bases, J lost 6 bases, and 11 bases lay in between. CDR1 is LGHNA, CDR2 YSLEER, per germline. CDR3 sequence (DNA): TGCGCCAGCAGCCAAGATCGGTCCGGATCCGGGGAGCTGTTTTTT. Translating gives CASSQDRSGSGELFF.

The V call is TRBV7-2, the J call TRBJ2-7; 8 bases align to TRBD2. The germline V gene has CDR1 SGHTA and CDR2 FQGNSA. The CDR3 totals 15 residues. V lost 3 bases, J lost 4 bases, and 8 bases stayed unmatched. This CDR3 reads CASSFGSSGPYEQYF. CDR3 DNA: TGTGCCAGCAGCTTTGGGTCTAGCGGGCCATACGAGCAGTACTTC.

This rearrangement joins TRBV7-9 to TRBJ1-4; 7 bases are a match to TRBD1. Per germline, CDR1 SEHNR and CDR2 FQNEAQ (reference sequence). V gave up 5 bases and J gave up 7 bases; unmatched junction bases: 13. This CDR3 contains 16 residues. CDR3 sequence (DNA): TGTGCCAGCAGCGGAGATCGGACAGGTTTGGGTGAAAAACTGTTTTTT. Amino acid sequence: CASSGDRTGLGEKLFF.

CDR3 in amino acids: CASSPGTSGRNEQFF. The CDR3 DNA sequence: TGTGCCAGCTCACCAGGGACTAGCGGGAGAAATGAGCAGTTCTTC. The genes are TRBV18 and TRBJ2-1; 14 bases line up with TRBD2. Germline V lookup: CDR1 KGHSH, CDR2 LQKENI. The CDR3 has 15 residues. V trimming: 2 bases; J trimming: 7 bases; junction bases outside the gene matches: 1. Variable domain in full (rest from reference TRBV18 and TRBJ2-1): NAGVMQNPRHLVRRRGQEARLRCSPMKGHSHVYWYRQLPEEGLKFMVYLQKENIIDESGMPKERFSAEFPKEGPSILRIQQVVRGDSAAYFCASSPGTSGRNEQFFGPGTRLTVL.